This paragraph covers one T cell receptor (beta chain) sequence. The antigen remains undetermined. This specimen comes from a study of OX40 agonist ivuxolimab in advanced cancers. Study-level results: Researchers report that CD8+ T cells had, on average, more expanded clones than CD4+.

Germline CDR1 and CDR2: SGHTA and FQGNSA. The CDR3 consists of 14 residues. Trimming at V came to 5 bases and at J to 6 bases, leaving 7 bases not matched to a gene. Generated by immunoSEQ multiplex PCR, the TCRdb table keeps only in-frame clones and is missing some. The table has 41,000 or so clones, 80% to 90% seen once. V gene TRBV7-2 combines with J gene TRBJ2-3; 8 nucleotides match TRBD1. The source was CD4+ or CD8+ T cells sorted from blood, collected in a trial of the OX40 agonist ivuxolimab. The clonotype was recovered from an adult with an advanced solid tumor such as melanoma, head and neck, liver or kidney cancer. The CDR3 DNA follows: TGTGCCAGCAGCCTCGACCAGGGGGCCGATACGCAGTATTTT. As protein: CASSLDQGADTQYF. Combining the CDR3 with reference TRBV7-2 and TRBJ2-3 gives the whole variable domain GAGVSQSPSNKVTEKGKDVELRCDPISGHTALYWYRQSLGQGLEFLIYFQGNSAPDKSGLPSDRFSAERTGGSVSTLTIQRTQQEDSAVYLCASSLDQGADTQYFGPGTRLTVL.